This entry features one TCR beta chain sequence. The source of the sample is a study of T cell responses to AZD1222 COVID-19 vaccine. Generated by immunoSEQ multiplex PCR, the TCRdb table keeps only in-frame clones and is missing some. The data hold tens of thousands of clones, with 85% observed a single time. The CDR3 has 16 amino acids. The germline gives CDR1 KGHSH, CDR2 LQKENI. V lost 3 bases, J lost 0 bases, and 5 bases stayed unmatched. This TCR came from an adult who received the AZD1222 COVID-19 vaccine. The sequencing here drew on peripheral blood, taken 28 days after the second AZD1222 dose. The chain joins TRBV18 to TRBJ1-5; 7 bases map to TRBD1. For the CDR3, the DNA is TGTGCCAGCTCACCCAAGACAGGGAGTAGCAATCAGCCCCAGCATTTT. Protein sequence: CASSPKTGSSNQPQHF.